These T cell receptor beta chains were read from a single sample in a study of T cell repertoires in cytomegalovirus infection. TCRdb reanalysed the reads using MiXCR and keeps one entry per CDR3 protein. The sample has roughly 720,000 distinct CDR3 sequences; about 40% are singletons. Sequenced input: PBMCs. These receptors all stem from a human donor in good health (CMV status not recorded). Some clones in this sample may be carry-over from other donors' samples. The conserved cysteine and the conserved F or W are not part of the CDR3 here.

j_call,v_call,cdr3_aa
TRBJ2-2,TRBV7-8,ASSQDRDTGELF
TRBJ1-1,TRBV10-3,AISGLFGGGGNTEAF
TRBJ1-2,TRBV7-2,ASSLFAGQGDYGYT
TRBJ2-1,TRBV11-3,ASSPSRGAVSYNEQF
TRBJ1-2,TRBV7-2,ASSYSPEYGYT
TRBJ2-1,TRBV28,ASTPPRQEIWNEQF
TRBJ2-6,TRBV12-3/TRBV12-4,ASSGGQGGSGANVLT
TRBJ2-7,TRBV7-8,ASSSGTGTPAYEQY
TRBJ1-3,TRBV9,ASSVVAGGLSGNTIY
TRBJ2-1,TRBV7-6,ASSLKAPGEQF
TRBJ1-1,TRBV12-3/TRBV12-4,ASSWGKGEAF
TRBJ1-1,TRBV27,ASRKDRATTEAF
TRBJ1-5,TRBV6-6,ASSRDRGMLQPQH
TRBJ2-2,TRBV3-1,ASSQGGGELF
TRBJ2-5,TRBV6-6,ASRRGALQETQY
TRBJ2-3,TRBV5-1,ASSLMSLPGDTQY
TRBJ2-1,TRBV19,ASTHGSLDEQF
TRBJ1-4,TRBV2,DSRRTTATNEKLF
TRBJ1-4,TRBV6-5,ASSYSIPINEKLF
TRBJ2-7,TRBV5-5,ASSFNSEQY
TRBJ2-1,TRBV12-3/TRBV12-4,ASGSGRRDEQF
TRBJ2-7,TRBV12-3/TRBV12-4,ASSLGIPEQY
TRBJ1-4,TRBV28,ASYRAGKNNEKLF
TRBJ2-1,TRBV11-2,SSSRPSLQGPRHNEQF
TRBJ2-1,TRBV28,ASSSSPKAGGREQF
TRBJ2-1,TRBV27,ASSPGDHKEQF
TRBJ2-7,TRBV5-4,ASRLRGPREGRYEQY
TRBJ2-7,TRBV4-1,ASSYGPAGEQY
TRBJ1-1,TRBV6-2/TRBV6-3,ASVPRGGTEAF
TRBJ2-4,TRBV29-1,SVQTALAKNIQY
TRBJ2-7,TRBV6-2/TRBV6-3,ASRQPGLAVEQY
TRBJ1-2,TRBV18,ASSPIQRKQGTGGYT
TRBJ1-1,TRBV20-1,SARRTGGYSWSEAF
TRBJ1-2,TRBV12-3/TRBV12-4,ASSQTSHYGYT
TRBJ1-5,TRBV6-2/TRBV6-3,ASSSYRGPQPQH
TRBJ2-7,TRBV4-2,ASRQDPNPSGEQY
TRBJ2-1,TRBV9,ASSDGLAGGLNEQF